These T cell receptor beta chains were read from a single sample in a study of T cells in tuberculosis. Repertoires were generated with immunoSEQ multiplex PCR, while TCRdb's copy carries only in-frame clones and drops some. This table holds roughly 35,000 clones, roughly 92% found once. Source material: PBMCs. The receptors were sampled from a donor between 10 and 35 years old with latent tuberculosis or without tuberculosis infection. Each CDR3 is given with its conserved first and last residue.

J gene | V gene | CDR3 protein
TRBJ2-2 | TRBV7-6 | CASSSGLAANTGELFF
TRBJ2-3 | TRBV10-3 | CAISEARNTDTQYF
TRBJ1-1 | TRBV27 | CASSAQLTGVGEAFF
TRBJ2-3 | TRBV28 | CASSLLQRKADTQYF
TRBJ2-7 | TRBV5-8 | CAIGTGEIYEQYF
TRBJ1-4 | TRBV27 | CASSSGTVNEKLFF
TRBJ2-7 | TRBV28 | CASSSPGQGPGEQYF
TRBJ2-7 | TRBV2 | CASSDRSTGTGISYF
TRBJ1-5 | TRBV7-6 | CASSLARVGQPQHF
TRBJ1-3 | TRBV7-2 | CASSPDGRAGNTIYF
TRBJ2-7 | TRBV7-9 | CASSAGDRTVANEQYF
TRBJ1-5 | TRBV27 | CASRPPGGSNQPQHF
TRBJ1-2 | TRBV7-9 | CASSRWGQGGGGYTF
TRBJ2-2 | TRBV30 | CASEWTGELFF
TRBJ1-2 | TRBV18 | CASSPGAAGLNYGYTF
TRBJ2-2 | TRBV27 | CASSLSGRDRVTGELFF
TRBJ2-7 | TRBV5-5 | CASSLHLRTGSSSYEQYF
TRBJ2-7 | TRBV28 | CASSSFGGSYEQYF
TRBJ2-2 | TRBV7-3 | CASSGGSTNTGELFF
TRBJ2-7 | TRBV7-6 | CASSLGGTSDEQYF
TRBJ2-7 | TRBV14 | CASSQAPSGKGVQYF
TRBJ2-5 | TRBV28 | CASSHLLGLEIETQYF
TRBJ1-2 | TRBV7-8 | CASSRGGNGYTF
TRBJ1-1 | TRBV28 | CASSGRGTISEAFF
TRBJ1-2 | TRBV23-1 | CASSQSRPRGDYGYTF
TRBJ1-1 | TRBV9 | CASSVVGVGAEAFF
TRBJ2-7 | TRBV7-2 | CASSLDAGRPYEQYF
TRBJ1-1 | TRBV7-9 | CASSLGQGKYTEAFF
TRBJ1-1 | TRBV5-1 | CASSLAGGNTEAFF
TRBJ1-5 | TRBV18 | CASSPTTHYSNQPQHF
TRBJ1-5 | TRBV28 | CASSSPLEEGNQPQHF
TRBJ2-3 | TRBV27 | CASSLGSLIHTQYF
TRBJ1-5 | TRBV7-7 | CASSPREGRASNQPQHF
TRBJ1-5 | TRBV28 | CASSFPPRNQPQHF
TRBJ1-1 | TRBV5-4 | CASSPSGGLTEAFF
TRBJ2-5 | TRBV5-5 | CASSLGAPQETQYF
TRBJ1-5 | TRBV7-6 | CASSYDSSGQPQHF
TRBJ1-5 | TRBV19 | CASSAGFFQPQHF
TRBJ1-1 | TRBV9 | CASSVGAGSYTEAFF
TRBJ2-1 | TRBV15 | CATSTKGLAGDNEQFF
TRBJ2-7 | TRBV6-1 | CASSEGGQGRGQYF
TRBJ1-5 | TRBV2 | CASSGQGTQPQHF
TRBJ1-1 | TRBV7-9 | CASSLAWDSYMNTEAFF
TRBJ2-2 | TRBV5-1 | CASSLASSGGRTGELFF
TRBJ1-3 | TRBV7-2 | CASSTQGGIGNTIYF
TRBJ2-1 | TRBV9 | CASSVDGVGDNEQFF
TRBJ1-2 | TRBV7-2 | CASSQGLAYTF
TRBJ2-3 | TRBV27 | CASSLGAFREGQSDTQYF
TRBJ1-1 | TRBV10-3 | CASEAGVRTEAFF
TRBJ2-5 | TRBV4-2 | CASSPTSYSSETQYF
TRBJ2-7 | TRBV7-2 | CASSSGLALYEQYF
TRBJ1-5 | TRBV5-1 | CASSLRPGDQPQHF
TRBJ1-3 | TRBV4-3 | CASSQVGPGNTIYF
NA | TRBV30 | CAWRKRGTYEQYF
TRBJ2-4 | TRBV4-3 | CASSHGLAGGQVAKNIQYF
TRBJ1-1 | TRBV2 | CASSLFGGMNTEAFF
TRBJ2-3 | TRBV5-1 | CASSYQGASTDTQYF
TRBJ1-2 | TRBV9 | CASSVAYDRDYGYTF